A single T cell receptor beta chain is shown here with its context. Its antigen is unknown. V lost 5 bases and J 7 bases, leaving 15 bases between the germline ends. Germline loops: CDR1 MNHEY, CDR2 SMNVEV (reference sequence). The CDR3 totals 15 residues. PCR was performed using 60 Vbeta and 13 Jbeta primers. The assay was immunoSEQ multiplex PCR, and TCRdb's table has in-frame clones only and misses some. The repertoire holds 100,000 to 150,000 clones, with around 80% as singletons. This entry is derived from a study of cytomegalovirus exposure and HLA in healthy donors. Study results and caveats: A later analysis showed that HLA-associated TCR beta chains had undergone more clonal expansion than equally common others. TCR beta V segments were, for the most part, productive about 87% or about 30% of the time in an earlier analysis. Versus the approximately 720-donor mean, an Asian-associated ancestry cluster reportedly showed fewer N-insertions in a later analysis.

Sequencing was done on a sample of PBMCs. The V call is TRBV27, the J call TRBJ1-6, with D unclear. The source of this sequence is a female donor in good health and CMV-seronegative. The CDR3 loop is CASSLHRVGNSPLHF. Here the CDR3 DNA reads TGTGCCAGCAGTCTCCACCGGGTTGGGAATTCACCCCTCCACTTT.